This T cell receptor beta chain was retrieved from a study of spatial heterogeneity in lung cancer. The trim removed 3 bases at V and 0 bases at J, leaving 6 bases unmatched. This CDR3 spans 16 amino acids. Germline V lookup: CDR1 SNHLY, CDR2 FYNNEI. Each TCR cDNA molecule bore a unique molecular identifier. MiXCR, run by TCRdb on the 5' RACE reads, gives a single entry per CDR3 protein. The sample carries thousands of distinct CDR3 sequences, 10% to 15% recorded once. Time point indicated: sample taken at primary tumor resection. The cohort: some 70 early-stage, untreated non-small cell lung cancer patients. Unsorted whole RNA of tumor, nontumor lung or frozen PBMC was sequenced. This clonotype has a count of ten or more.

The V gene is TRBV2, the J gene TRBJ2-3, with 7 bases aligning to TRBD2. This clonotype was obtained from a female donor with early-stage non-small cell lung cancer. The sequences come from normal lung tissue next to the tumor, collected at surgery. The CDR3 nucleotides are TGTGCCAGCAGTGAGAGAGCGGGGTATAGCACAGATACGCAGTATTTT. As protein: CASSERAGYSTDTQYF.